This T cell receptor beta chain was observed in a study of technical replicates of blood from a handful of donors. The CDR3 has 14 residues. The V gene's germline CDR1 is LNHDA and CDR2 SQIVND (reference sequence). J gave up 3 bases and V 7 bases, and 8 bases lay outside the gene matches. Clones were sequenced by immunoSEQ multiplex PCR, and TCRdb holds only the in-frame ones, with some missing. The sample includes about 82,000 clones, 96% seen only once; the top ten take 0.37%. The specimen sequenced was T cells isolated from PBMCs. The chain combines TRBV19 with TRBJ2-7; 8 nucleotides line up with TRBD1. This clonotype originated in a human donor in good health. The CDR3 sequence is CASKDRESGYEQYF. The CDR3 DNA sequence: TGTGCCAGTAAGGACAGGGAATCAGGCTACGAGCAGTACTTC.